Listed here is a single T cell receptor (beta chain). Its specificity is unknown. Primers included in the PCR were 60 Vbeta and 13 Jbeta primers. Data came from immunoSEQ multiplex PCR; TCRdb stores just in-frame clones and leaves some out. This table holds 90,000 to 130,000 clones, over 60% found once. The CDR3 runs 15 residues. Germline V gene sequence: CDR1 SNHLY, CDR2 FYNNEI. V lost 4 bases and J lost 5; bases outside the gene matches: 8. The record originates from a study of cytomegalovirus exposure and HLA in healthy donors. Overall study findings and caveats: Per published reports, the classifier diagnosed cytomegalovirus status with high specificity and sensitivity. Immune exposure data for these donors was limited to CMV serostatus. Cytomegalovirus-associated TCR beta chains were listed, numbering 164. V- and J-gene trimming of TCR beta was linked (in a later analysis) to a missense DCLRE1C variant.

Sequencing was done on a sample of PBMCs. The receptor was isolated from an older woman in good health and CMV-seropositive. The chain uses TRBV2 and TRBJ2-5, with 9 bases aligning to TRBD2. The CDR3 region has the DNA TGTGCCAGCAGTGTGGATAGCGGGAGTTTGGAGACCCAGTACTTC. Residues: CASSVDSGSLETQYF. Combining the CDR3 with reference TRBV2 and TRBJ2-5 gives the whole variable domain EPEVTQTPSHQVTQMGQEVILRCVPISNHLYFYWYRQILGQKVEFLVSFYNNEISEKSEIFDDQFSVERPDGSNFTLKIRSTKLEDSAMYFCASSVDSGSLETQYFGPGTRLLVL.